This T cell receptor (beta chain) was profiled in a study of identical twins. On this clonotype: As yet, its antigen is unknown.

This CDR3 is built from 16 residues. Germline lookup yields CDR1 LGHDT and CDR2 YNNKEL (reference sequence). Trimming stripped 2 bases from V and 6 bases from J, with 20 bases between. Healthy Caucasians, and only they, were the donors. Study conclusions and caveats: Cross-sectional statistical analysis was relied on for the conclusions, without the same donors being followed. Fewer insertions characterized abundant cord blood beta clonotypes, whereas memory repertoires showed none.

Each cDNA held unique molecular identifiers, and template switching gave it a universal primer site. MiXCR, run by TCRdb on the 5' RACE reads, gives a single entry per CDR3 protein. The sample gives roughly 1.6 million distinct CDR3 sequences, less than 35% of which show up once; roughly 0.3% is in the top ten. This rearrangement joins TRBV3-1 to TRBJ2-7; weak D call: TRBD1 (6 bases). This receptor was taken from a newborn girl in good health. Sequencing was carried out using cord blood. CDR3 sequence reads: CASSQKEVGAYGEQYF. The CDR3 DNA reads TGTGCCAGCAGCCAAAAGGAGGTGGGGGCATATGGCGAGCAGTACTTC.